The 10 T cell receptor beta chains given below trace back to one sample, sequenced in a study of human T cells and chemical hapten exposure. The time point was: patch test 2, 6 weeks after DPC sensitization. Treatment described: therapeutic diphenylcyclopropenone sensitization with weekly scalp DPC. Each CDR3 protein is one row after TCRdb ran MiXCR on the RACE reads. The sample records tens of thousands of distinct CDR3 sequences, about 9.4% being singletons. The sample in question was whole blood, obtained in connection with sensitization to the hapten diphenylcyclopropenone (DPC). The receptor source for this set is a woman aged 45-59 years with alopecia areata. Some clones in this sample may be carry-over from other donors' samples.

This clonotype was seen at least ten times. V is TRBV19 and J is TRBJ1-5, with D maybe TRBD1 (6 bases). Trimming stripped 7 bases from V and 3 bases from J, with 13 bases between. The CDR3 totals 14 residues. The germline gives CDR1 LNHDA, CDR2 SQIVND (reference sequence). The CDR3 here is CASTFGQFNQPQHF. The CDR3 nucleotides read TGTGCCAGTACTTTCGGACAGTTCAATCAGCCCCAGCATTTT.

Ten or more counts support this clonotype. The chain recombines TRBV20-1 with TRBJ2-6; the D gene is possibly TRBD2 (5 bases). This CDR3 is 15 amino acids long. The V end was cut by 3 bases, the J end by 2 bases, with 11 bases between. Germline CDR1 and CDR2: DFQATT and SNEGSKA (reference sequence). The CDR3 DNA reads as TGCAGTGCTAGCTCGGGAAATACTGGGGCCAACGTCCTGACTTTC. It is translated as CSASSGNTGANVLTF.

This clonotype showed up just a few times. The chain links TRBV29-1 to TRBJ2-3, with no clear D. In germline, CDR1 is SQVTM, CDR2 ANQGSEA. The CDR3 has 12 residues. V shed 4 bases and J shed 3 bases, with 8 bases lying between them. The CDR3 DNA sequence: TGCAGCGTTGGAAGGAAAACAGATACGCAGTATTTT. Protein: CSVGRKTDTQYF.

This clonotype was observed a handful of times. The gene calls are TRBV2 and TRBJ2-1; maybe TRBD2 (6 bases). Germline V gene sequence: CDR1 SNHLY, CDR2 FYNNEI. The CDR3 totals 14 residues. With 3 bases removed from V and 5 bases from J, the gap between germline ends came to 11 bases. The CDR3 is CASSDGVADNEQFF. The CDR3 DNA is TGTGCCAGCAGTGATGGAGTAGCGGACAATGAGCAGTTCTTC.

This clonotype appeared many times. The chain employs TRBV29-1 and TRBJ1-3; no firm D call. V lost 1 base to trimming and J lost 0 bases, with 22 bases between them. The germline V gene encodes CDR1 SQVTM and CDR2 ANQGSEA. CDR3 length: 19 amino acids. CDR3 nucleotide sequence: TGCAGCGTTGAAGTACCCCTCGGTTTTGGGCGCAGCTCTGGAAACACCATATATTTT. Its translation is CSVEVPLGFGRSSGNTIYF.

This clonotype was counted ten times or more. The J gene is TRBJ2-1, the V gene TRBV6-2 or TRBV6-3; no firm D call. The V gene's germline CDR1 is MNHEY and CDR2 SVGEGT. The CDR3 is made up of 13 amino acids. The V end lost 7 bases, the J end lost 0 bases, and 7 bases lay between the germline ends. CDR3 in amino acids: CASTLSSYNEQFF. DNA of the CDR3: TGTGCCAGCACCCTGAGCTCCTACAATGAGCAGTTCTTC.

The chain couples TRBV6-2 or TRBV6-3 to TRBJ1-2, with D uncertain. CDR1 and CDR2 from the germline V gene are MNHEY and SVGEGT. The CDR3 sequence is 12 residues long. The ends were cut back, 6 bases at V and 2 bases at J, with 7 bases in the middle. In nucleotides, the CDR3 is TGTGCCAGCAGCCGGGAAAACTATGGCTACACCTTC. Its translation is CASSRENYGYTF.

This clonotype was counted at least ten times. The J gene is TRBJ2-5, the V gene TRBV7-2; weak D call: TRBD2 (6 bases). V was clipped by 5 bases and J by 5 bases, with 24 bases between them. Germline loops: CDR1 SGHTA, CDR2 FQGNSA. The CDR3 sequence is 17 residues long. CDR3 nucleotides: TGTGCCAGCAGCCCCTTACGAGGTTTGGCGGGACGGGAGACCCAGTACTTC. It translates to CASSPLRGLAGRETQYF.

This clonotype showed up many times. This rearrangement joins TRBV4-2 to TRBJ2-7; 8 bases align to TRBD2. In germline, CDR1 is LGHNA, CDR2 YNFKEQ. The trim removed 0 bases at V and 3 bases at J, leaving 7 bases unmatched. CDR3 length: 16 residues. CDR3 sequence: CASSQDAGLAHYEQYF. In DNA form, the CDR3 reads TGTGCCAGCAGCCAAGACGCCGGACTAGCCCACTACGAGCAGTACTTC.

By share, this clonotype counts as medium-sized. The chain links TRBV6-1 to TRBJ2-6; no reliable D call. CDR1 MNHNS and CDR2 SASEGT come from the germline V gene. The length of the CDR3 is 15 residues. The V and J ends lost 6 bases and 4 bases respectively, with 13 bases between them. In DNA, the CDR3 is TGTGCCAGCAGGGTTGGGCTGGACGGGGCCAACGTCCTGACTTTC. It translates to CASRVGLDGANVLTF.